The clone carrying this T cell receptor (beta chain) came up many times. Its antigen remains unidentified. The ends were cut back, 4 bases at V and 1 base at J, with 6 bases in the middle. Germline V gene data show CDR1 as MNHEY and CDR2 as SMNVEV (reference sequence). The CDR3 consists of 13 residues. The entry originates in a study of glioma-infiltrating T cells. Across the whole study: Before surgery, glioma patients received dexamethasone for at most six days. Whole-study findings and limits: Above-expected tissue-blood divergence occurred in all gliomas, most in low-grade ones.

Amplification of TCR alpha and beta CDR3 regions from RNA used iRepertoire nested multiplex PCR. TCRdb called the multiplex PCR reads again in MiXCR, with one record for every CDR3 protein. The table shows a few hundred thousand distinct CDR3 sequences, with 35% to 45% occurring only once. The clonotype comes from a human donor with low-grade glioma or glioblastoma, undergoing nonglioma brain surgery, or in good health (not recorded which). The V call is TRBV27, the J call TRBJ2-3; D gene unclear. Source material: glioma tissue, nonneoplastic brain tissue, or PBMCs (not recorded which). CDR3 sequence (DNA): TGTGCCAGCAGTTCCCATGGCACAGATACGCAGTATTTT. Translating it yields CASSSHGTDTQYF.